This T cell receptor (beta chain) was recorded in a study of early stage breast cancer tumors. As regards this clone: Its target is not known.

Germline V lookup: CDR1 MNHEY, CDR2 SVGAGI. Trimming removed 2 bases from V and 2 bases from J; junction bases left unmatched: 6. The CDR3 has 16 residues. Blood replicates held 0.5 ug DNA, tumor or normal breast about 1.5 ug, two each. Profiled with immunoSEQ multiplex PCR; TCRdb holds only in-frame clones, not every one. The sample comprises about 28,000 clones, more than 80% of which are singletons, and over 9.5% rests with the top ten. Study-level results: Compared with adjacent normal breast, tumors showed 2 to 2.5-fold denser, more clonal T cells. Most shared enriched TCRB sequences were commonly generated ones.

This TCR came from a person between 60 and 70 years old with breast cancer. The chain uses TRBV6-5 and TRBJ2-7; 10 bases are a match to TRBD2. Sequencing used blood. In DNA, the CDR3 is TGTGCCAGCAGTTACCGGCTAGCGGGAGCGACCTACGAGCAGTACTTC. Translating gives CASSYRLAGATYEQYF.